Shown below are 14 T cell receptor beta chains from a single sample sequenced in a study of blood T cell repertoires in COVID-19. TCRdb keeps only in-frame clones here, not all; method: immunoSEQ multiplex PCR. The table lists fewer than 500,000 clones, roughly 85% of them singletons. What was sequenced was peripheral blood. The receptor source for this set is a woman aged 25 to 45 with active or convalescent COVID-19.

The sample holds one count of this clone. CDR3 amino acids: CASSSRLAGGRNEQFF. CDR3 sequence (DNA): TGTGCCAGCAGTTCTAGACTAGCGGGAGGGCGGAATGAGCAGTTCTTC. The V gene is TRBV6-5, the J gene TRBJ2-1; TRBD2 aligns across 14 bases. The CDR3 has 16 residues. V shed 4 bases and J 7 bases; nucleotides not matched to a gene: 6. Germline loops: CDR1 MNHEY, CDR2 SVGAGI.

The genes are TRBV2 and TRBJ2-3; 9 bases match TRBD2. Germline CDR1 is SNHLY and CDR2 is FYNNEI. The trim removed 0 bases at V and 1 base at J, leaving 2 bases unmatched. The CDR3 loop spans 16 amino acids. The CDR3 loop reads CASSEAKRGGTDTQYF. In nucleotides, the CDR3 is TGTGCCAGCAGTGAAGCAAAGCGGGGGGGCACAGATACGCAGTATTTT.

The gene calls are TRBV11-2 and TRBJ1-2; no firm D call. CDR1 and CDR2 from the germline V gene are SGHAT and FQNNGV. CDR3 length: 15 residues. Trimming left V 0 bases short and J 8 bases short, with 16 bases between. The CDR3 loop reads CASSLEVKVPGGYTF. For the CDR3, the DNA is TGTGCCAGCAGCTTAGAGGTCAAGGTCCCGGGAGGCTACACCTTC.

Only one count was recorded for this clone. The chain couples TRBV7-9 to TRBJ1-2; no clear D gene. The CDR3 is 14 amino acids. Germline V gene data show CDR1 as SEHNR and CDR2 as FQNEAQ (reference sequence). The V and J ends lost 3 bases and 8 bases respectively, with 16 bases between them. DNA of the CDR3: TGTGCCAGCAGCTTGGGTAGCACCCCGGGAGGCTACACCTTC. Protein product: CASSLGSTPGGYTF. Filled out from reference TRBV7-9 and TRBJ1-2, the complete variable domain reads DTGVSQNPRHKITKRGQNVTFRCDPISEHNRLYWYRQTLGQGPEFLTYFQNEAQLEKSRLLSDRFSAERPKGSFSTLEIQRTEQGDSAMYLCASSLGSTPGGYTFGSGTRLTVV.

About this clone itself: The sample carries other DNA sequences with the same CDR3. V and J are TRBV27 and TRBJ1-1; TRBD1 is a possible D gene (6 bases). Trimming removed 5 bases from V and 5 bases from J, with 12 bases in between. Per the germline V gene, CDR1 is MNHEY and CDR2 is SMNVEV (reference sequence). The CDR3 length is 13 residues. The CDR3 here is CASSEQGRTEAFF. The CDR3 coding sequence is TGTGCCAGCAGTGAACAGGGTCGGACTGAAGCTTTCTTT.

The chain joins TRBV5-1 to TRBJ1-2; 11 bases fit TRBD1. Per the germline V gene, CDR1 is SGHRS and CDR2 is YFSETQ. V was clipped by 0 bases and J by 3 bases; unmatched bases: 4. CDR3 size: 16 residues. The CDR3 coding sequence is TGCGCCAGCAGCTTGGGGCGGGACAGGGGGGACTATGGCTACACCTTC. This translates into CASSLGRDRGDYGYTF. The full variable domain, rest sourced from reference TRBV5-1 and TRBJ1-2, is KAGVTQTPRYLIKTRGQQVTLSCSPISGHRSVSWYQQTPGQGLQFLFEYFSETQRNKGNFPGRFSGRQFSNSRSEMNVSTLELGDSALYLCASSLGRDRGDYGYTFGSGTRLTVV.

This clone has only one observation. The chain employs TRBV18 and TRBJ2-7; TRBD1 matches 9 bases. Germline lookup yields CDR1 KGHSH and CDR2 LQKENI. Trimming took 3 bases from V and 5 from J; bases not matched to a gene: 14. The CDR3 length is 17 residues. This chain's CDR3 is CASSPTLPGQGLHEQYF. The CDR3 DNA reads TGTGCCAGCTCACCTACCTTACCGGGACAGGGTTTGCACGAGCAGTACTTC.

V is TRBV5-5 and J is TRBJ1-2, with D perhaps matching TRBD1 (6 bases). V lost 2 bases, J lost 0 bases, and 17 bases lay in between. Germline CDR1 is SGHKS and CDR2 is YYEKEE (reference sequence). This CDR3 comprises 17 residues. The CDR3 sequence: CASSFNKGVEPNYGYTF. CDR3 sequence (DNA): TGTGCCAGCAGCTTCAATAAGGGGGTCGAACCTAACTATGGCTACACCTTC.

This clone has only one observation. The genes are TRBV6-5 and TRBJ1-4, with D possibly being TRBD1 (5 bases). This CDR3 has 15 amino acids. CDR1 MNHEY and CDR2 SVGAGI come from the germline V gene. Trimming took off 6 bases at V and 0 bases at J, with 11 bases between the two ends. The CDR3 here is CASSRVPPTNEKLFF. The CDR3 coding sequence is TGTGCCAGCAGCAGGGTACCTCCAACTAATGAAAAACTGTTTTTT.

CDR3 sequence reads: CAISRDRKEGINYGYTF. DNA of the CDR3: TGTGCCATCAGTAGAGACAGGAAGGAAGGAATCAACTATGGCTACACCTTC. The chain recombines TRBV10-3 with TRBJ1-2; a weak D match, TRBD1 (6 bases). V was cut by 5 bases and J by 2 bases, with 21 bases left in between. Germline CDR1 ENHRY, CDR2 SYGVKD. This CDR3 region has 17 residues.

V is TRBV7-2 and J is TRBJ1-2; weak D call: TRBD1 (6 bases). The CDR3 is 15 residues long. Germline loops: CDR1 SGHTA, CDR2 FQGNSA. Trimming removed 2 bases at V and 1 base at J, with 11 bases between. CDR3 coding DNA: TGTGCCAGCAGCTTACCGACGGGACATAACTATGGCTACACCTTC. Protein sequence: CASSLPTGHNYGYTF.

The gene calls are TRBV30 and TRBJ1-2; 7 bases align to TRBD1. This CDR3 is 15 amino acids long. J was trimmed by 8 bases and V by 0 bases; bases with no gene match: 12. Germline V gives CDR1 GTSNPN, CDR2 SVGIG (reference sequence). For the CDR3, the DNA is TGTGCCTGGAGTGTAAGCGTGGGCCAGGGGGACGGCTACACCTTC. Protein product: CAWSVSVGQGDGYTF.

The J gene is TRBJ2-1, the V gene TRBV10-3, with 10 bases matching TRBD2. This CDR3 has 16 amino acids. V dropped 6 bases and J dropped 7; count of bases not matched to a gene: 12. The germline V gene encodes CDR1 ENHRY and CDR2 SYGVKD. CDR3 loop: CAISPERGGGNNEQFF. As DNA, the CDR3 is TGTGCCATCAGCCCAGAGCGGGGGGGTGGAAATAATGAGCAGTTCTTC.

The CDR3 reads CATDRDRVADTQYF. For the CDR3, the DNA is TGTGCCACTGACCGGGACAGGGTTGCAGATACGCAGTATTTT. V and J are TRBV6-5 and TRBJ2-3, with TRBD1 matching over 9 bases. CDR3 length: 14 residues. Germline V gene data show CDR1 as MNHEY and CDR2 as SVGAGI. V lost 10 bases and J lost 4; bases outside the gene matches: 9.